This T cell receptor beta chain was retrieved from a study of preoperative IRX-2 immunotherapy in early breast cancer. Deletions cut 0 bases from V and 4 bases from J, with 11 bases between. CDR3 size: 15 residues. CDR1 MNHGY and CDR2 SAAAGT come from the germline V gene. The assay was immunoSEQ multiplex PCR, and TCRdb's table has in-frame clones only and misses some. The sample yields roughly 26,000 clones, about 81% seen once. The treatment was: preoperative locoregional IRX-2 cytokine immunotherapy. Samples came from a phase Ib trial of preoperative locoregional IRX-2 cytokine immunotherapy. This sequence originates from a human donor with breast cancer. The J gene is TRBJ2-3, the V gene TRBV6-8, with D perhaps TRBD1 (5 bases). The source material was lymph node tissue, sampled after IRX-2 immunotherapy. In DNA form, the CDR3 reads TGTGCCAGCAGTTACTCTGGGGCCTCTCCAGATACGCAGTATTTT. It yields the protein CASSYSGASPDTQYF.